This passage covers 21 T cell receptor beta chains from one sample sequenced in a study of blood T cell repertoires in COVID-19. Generated by immunoSEQ multiplex PCR, the TCRdb table keeps only in-frame clones and is missing some. The sample carries approximately 150,000 clones, more than 75% recorded once. Sequencing input: peripheral blood. These receptors all stem from a woman in her seventies with acute or convalescent COVID-19.

This chain links TRBV19 with TRBJ2-1; D might be TRBD1 (6 bases). This CDR3 contains 12 residues. Germline assignment: CDR1 LNHDA and CDR2 SQIVND (reference sequence). The V end was cut by 8 bases, the J end by 6 bases, with 11 bases between. The chain's CDR3 is CASEGHFNEQFF. CDR3 DNA: TGTGCCAGTGAGGGACATTTCAATGAGCAGTTCTTC.

The chain couples TRBV19 to TRBJ1-5, with a possible D match to TRBD1 (5 bases). Germline CDR1 and CDR2: LNHDA and SQIVND (reference sequence). The CDR3 consists of 15 residues. The V end lost 10 bases, the J end lost 3 bases, and 19 bases lay between the germline ends. The CDR3 region is CATRLGGINNQPQHF. As DNA, the CDR3 is TGTGCCACCCGGCTGGGGGGAATTAACAATCAGCCCCAGCATTTT. The variable domain in full, completed from reference TRBV19 and TRBJ1-5, reads DGGITQSPKYLFRKEGQNVTLSCEQNLNHDAMYWYRQDPGQGLRLIYYSQIVNDFQKGDIAEGYSVSREKKESFPLTVTSAQKNPTAFYLCATRLGGINNQPQHFGDGTRLSIL.

The CDR3 sequence is CASSLVRVLNNEQFF. CDR3 DNA sequence: TGTGCCAGCAGCTTGGTGAGGGTACTGAACAATGAGCAGTTCTTC. J is TRBJ2-1 and V is TRBV5-5; D is possibly TRBD2 (5 bases). Germline V gene sequence: CDR1 SGHKS, CDR2 YYEKEE (reference sequence). The CDR3 runs to 15 residues. V lost 0 bases and J lost 5, with 12 bases in between.

DNA of the CDR3: TGTGCCAGCAGTTACATGGGCGGGGGATCCTACAATGAGCAGTTCTTC. It specifies CASSYMGGGSYNEQFF. This chain connects TRBV6-2 or TRBV6-3 to TRBJ2-1; 7 nucleotides line up with TRBD2. The germline V gene encodes CDR1 MNHEY and CDR2 SVGEGT. This CDR3 comprises 16 residues. The junction had 5 bases not matched to a gene; V was cut back by 2 bases and J by 1 base.

This clone was seen only a few times. The chain recombines TRBV9 with TRBJ2-5; weak D call: TRBD1 (5 bases). Germline assignment: CDR1 SGDLS and CDR2 YYNGEE. V was clipped by 1 base and J by 5 bases, with 12 bases between them. The CDR3 runs to 14 residues. CDR3 residues: CASSVRPRAETQYF. The CDR3, as DNA: TGTGCCAGCAGCGTAAGGCCCAGGGCGGAGACCCAGTACTTC.

The gene calls are TRBV30 and TRBJ1-1; the match to TRBD1 covers 8 bases. CDR1 and CDR2 from the germline V gene are GTSNPN and SVGIG (reference sequence). This CDR3 spans 16 amino acids. With V trimmed by 5 bases and J by 1 base, 12 bases remained unmatched. CDR3 residues: CAWGFRGRLGNTEAFF. CDR3 bases: TGTGCCTGGGGCTTCAGGGGGCGTCTGGGGAACACTGAAGCTTTCTTT.

This clone appeared a single time. The chain joins TRBV6-6 to TRBJ1-5; TRBD1 might be the D (5 bases). With 6 bases removed from V and 1 base from J, the gap between germline ends came to 10 bases. The germline CDR1 and CDR2 sequences are MNHNY and SVGAGI (reference sequence). The CDR3 runs to 14 residues. The CDR3 coding sequence is TGTGCCAGCAGACAGGAACTAAGCAATCAGCCCCAGCATTTT. Residues: CASRQELSNQPQHF.

This clone appeared once. V usage is TRBV30 and J usage is TRBJ2-7, with 8 bases aligning to TRBD1. In germline, CDR1 is GTSNPN, CDR2 SVGIG (reference sequence). Trimming at V came to 0 bases and at J to 7 bases, leaving 17 bases not matched to a gene. This CDR3 comprises 17 residues. The CDR3, as DNA: TGTGCCTGGAGTGTATCGGCCCTCTGGGACAGGTCTGAGGAGCAGTACTTC. Its translation is CAWSVSALWDRSEEQYF.

The chain employs TRBV21-1 and TRBJ2-7; TRBD2 is the table's D call and was not checked against the DNA. TRBV21-1 represents a pseudogene. The CDR3 spans 16 residues. CDR3 in DNA: TGTGCCAGCAGCAAAGAGAGGGAGAAAGAGGCCTACGAGCAGTACTTC. This codes for CASSKEREKEAYEQYF.

This clone has only a few counts. The sample has other DNA sequences that encode this CDR3 too. This chain joins TRBV5-1 and TRBJ1-2; 7 bases align to TRBD1. Trimming cost V 4 bases and J 0 bases; bases outside gene matches: 3. The CDR3 covers 14 residues. Germline V gene data show CDR1 as SGHRS and CDR2 as YFSETQ. The CDR3 protein is CASSPGQTNYGYTF. Written as DNA, the CDR3 is TGCGCCAGCAGCCCGGGACAGACTAACTATGGCTACACCTTC.

The V call is TRBV2, the J call TRBJ1-3; TRBD1 agrees at 7 bases. This CDR3 is built from 14 residues. From germline, CDR1 is SNHLY and CDR2 FYNNEI. V shed 6 bases, J shed 6 bases, and the junction held 8 bases outside the gene matches. The CDR3 DNA is TGTGCCAGCAGGGAACGGGACAGCCCAAACACCATATATTTT. It codes for CASRERDSPNTIYF.

The V and J genes are TRBV5-1 and TRBJ1-6; D ambiguous. Germline loops: CDR1 SGHRS, CDR2 YFSETQ. The CDR3 has 17 residues. Trimming stripped 7 bases from V and 2 bases from J, with 19 bases between. The CDR3 nucleotides are TGCGCCAGCGCCCCCGGGAGAGACGATCCCTATAATTCACCCCTCCACTTT. Translating it yields CASAPGRDDPYNSPLHF.

The CDR3 sequence: CASSKPGQGNSYEQYF. The CDR3 nucleotides read TGTGCCAGCAGCAAACCGGGACAGGGGAACTCCTACGAGCAGTACTTC. This chain uses TRBV6-2 or TRBV6-3 with TRBJ2-7; TRBD1 matches at 10 bases. The V gene's germline CDR1 is MNHEY and CDR2 SVGEGT. J lost 0 bases, V lost 6 bases, and 8 bases had no gene match. The CDR3 sequence is 16 residues long.

The V call is TRBV5-1, the J call TRBJ1-1; 8 nucleotides line up with TRBD1. Germline CDR1 and CDR2: SGHRS and YFSETQ. This CDR3 contains 14 residues. The trim removed 4 bases at V and 1 base at J, leaving 3 bases unmatched. CDR3 region: CASSVQGENTEAFF. DNA for the CDR3: TGCGCCAGCAGCGTACAGGGGGAGAACACTGAAGCTTTCTTT.

The chain uses TRBV24-1 and TRBJ2-1; 9 nucleotides agree with TRBD2. The CDR3 totals 13 residues. Germline V gives CDR1 KGHDR, CDR2 SFDVKD. J gave up 7 bases and V 8 bases, and 5 bases lay outside the gene matches. The DNA for the CDR3 is TGTGCCACCAATGCGGGGGGGCCAAATGAGCAGTTCTTC. This translates into CATNAGGPNEQFF.

The chain recombines TRBV5-1 with TRBJ2-7; TRBD2 matches at 8 bases. The CDR3 has 16 residues. V dropped 1 base and J dropped 2; count of bases not matched to a gene: 8. Per the germline V gene, CDR1 is SGHRS and CDR2 is YFSETQ. CDR3 sequence (DNA): TGCGCCAGCAGCTTGTTGGCCGGGACTAGTACCTACGAGCAGTACTTC. It codes for CASSLLAGTSTYEQYF.

CDR3: CASSPIWGTDNTGELFF. The CDR3 coding sequence is TGTGCCAGCAGTCCCATTTGGGGGACAGACAACACCGGGGAGCTGTTTTTT. V and J are TRBV6-6 and TRBJ2-2; 7 bases line up with TRBD1. Germline CDR1 and CDR2: MNHNY and SVGAGI (reference sequence). Unmatched junction bases numbered 11, after V lost 5 bases and J lost 2 bases. This CDR3 is 17 amino acids long.

CDR3 residues: CASSSASGGLYHNEQFF. CDR3 DNA: TGTGCCAGCAGTTCGGCTAGCGGGGGCCTGTATCACAATGAGCAGTTCTTC. The chain links TRBV28 to TRBJ2-1; 10 bases match TRBD2. V was pared by 4 bases and J by 5 bases, with 11 bases of the junction left unmatched. CDR3 size: 17 residues. In germline, CDR1 is MDHEN, CDR2 SYDVKM.

The V gene is TRBV2, the J gene TRBJ2-7; D might be TRBD1 (5 bases). The germline CDR1 and CDR2 sequences are SNHLY and FYNNEI. The CDR3 runs 14 residues. V was shortened by 10 bases and J by 6 bases, with 22 bases between the two germline ends. The CDR3 here is CATERVQGIGEQYF. CDR3 sequence (DNA): TGTGCCACCGAACGGGTCCAGGGTATCGGCGAGCAGTACTTC.

The chain recombines TRBV28 with TRBJ1-2; 7 nucleotides agree with TRBD1. There are 14 residues in the CDR3. The junction had 5 bases not matched to a gene; V was cut back by 7 bases and J by 0 bases. The germline V gene has CDR1 MDHEN and CDR2 SYDVKM. CDR3 in amino acids: CASTRGQTNYGYTF. The CDR3 nucleotides read TGTGCCAGCACCCGGGGACAGACTAACTATGGCTACACCTTC.

V and J are TRBV24-1 and TRBJ1-2; D may be TRBD1 (6 bases). This CDR3 has 14 amino acids. Trimming removed 7 bases at V and 1 base at J, with 12 bases between. CDR1 KGHDR and CDR2 SFDVKD come from the germline V gene. CDR3 protein: CATRPGHLNYGYTF. As DNA, the CDR3 is TGTGCCACCAGGCCGGGACACCTTAACTATGGCTACACCTTC.